Presented here are 3 T cell receptor beta chains from one specimen sequenced in a study of response to subunit inactivated influenza vaccine. Each CDR3 protein is one row after TCRdb ran MiXCR on the RT-PCR reads. This sample yields hundreds of thousands of distinct CDR3 sequences, of which 14% are seen a single time; around 7% belongs to the top ten. Material: PBMCs from blood, obtained 14 days before vaccination. The receptor set was obtained from a man aged 45 to 65 who received an inactivated influenza vaccine.

This clonotype was recorded a few times. The chain has TRBV4-3 and TRBJ2-1, with D perhaps matching TRBD1 (7 bases). CDR1 and CDR2 from the germline V gene are LGHNA and YSLEER. V was shortened by 1 base and J by 3 bases, with 16 bases between the two germline ends. The CDR3 is 17 residues long. The CDR3 bases are TGCGCCAGCAGCCAAGCAGCAGGGGGGATAAACTACAATGAGCAGTTCTTC. It translates to CASSQAAGGINYNEQFF.

A few counts support this clonotype. The chain employs TRBV12-3 or TRBV12-4 and TRBJ2-1; TRBD2 matches at 7 bases. CDR3 length: 15 amino acids. V dropped 9 bases and J dropped 4; count of bases not matched to a gene: 12. The chain's CDR3 is CASREVSAGYNEQFF. CDR3 DNA sequence: TGTGCCAGTCGGGAGGTTAGTGCGGGTTACAATGAGCAGTTCTTC.

Turning to this clonotype: This may be a read error: a much more frequent sequence differs by one nucleotide. The genes are TRBV28 and TRBJ2-1; the D gene could be TRBD1 or TRBD2 (6 bases each). The V gene lost 3 bases and the J gene lost 0 bases, with 24 bases spanning the gap. Germline CDR1 MDHEN, CDR2 SYDVKM. The CDR3 covers 20 residues. DNA of the CDR3: TGTGCCAGCAGTTTCGTTTTGGGGGGCTTACGTGAGAGCTCCTACAATGAGCAGTTCTTC. The encoded protein is CASSFVLGGLRESSYNEQFF.